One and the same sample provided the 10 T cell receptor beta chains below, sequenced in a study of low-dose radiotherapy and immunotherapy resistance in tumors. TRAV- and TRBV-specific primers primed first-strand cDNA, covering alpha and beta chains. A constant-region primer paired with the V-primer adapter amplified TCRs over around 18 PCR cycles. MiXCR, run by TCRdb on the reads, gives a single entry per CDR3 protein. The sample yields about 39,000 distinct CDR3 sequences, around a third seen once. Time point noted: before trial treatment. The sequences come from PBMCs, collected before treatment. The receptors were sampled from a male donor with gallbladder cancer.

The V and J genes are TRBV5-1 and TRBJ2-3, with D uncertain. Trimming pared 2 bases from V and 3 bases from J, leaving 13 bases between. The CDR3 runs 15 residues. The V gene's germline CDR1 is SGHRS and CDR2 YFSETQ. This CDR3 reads CASSFLTAITDTQYF. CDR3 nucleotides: TGCGCCAGCAGCTTTCTAACTGCCATAACAGATACGCAGTATTTT.

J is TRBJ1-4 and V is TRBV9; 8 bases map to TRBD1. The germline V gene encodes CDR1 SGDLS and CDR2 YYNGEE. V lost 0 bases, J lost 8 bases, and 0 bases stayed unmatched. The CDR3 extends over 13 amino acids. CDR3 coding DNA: TGTGCCAGCAGCGTAGGGGACAGGGAAAAACTGTTTTTT. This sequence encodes CASSVGDREKLFF.

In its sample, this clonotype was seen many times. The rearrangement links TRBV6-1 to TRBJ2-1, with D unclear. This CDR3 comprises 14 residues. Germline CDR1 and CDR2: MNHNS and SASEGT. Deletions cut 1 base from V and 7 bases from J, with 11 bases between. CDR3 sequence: CASSEETDLNEQFF. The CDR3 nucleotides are TGTGCCAGCAGTGAAGAAACCGATCTGAATGAGCAGTTCTTC.

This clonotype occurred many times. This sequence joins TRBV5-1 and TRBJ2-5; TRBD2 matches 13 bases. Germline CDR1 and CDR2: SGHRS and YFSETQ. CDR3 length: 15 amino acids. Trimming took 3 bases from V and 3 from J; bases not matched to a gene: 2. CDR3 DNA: TGCGCCAGCAGCTCGGGGACTAGCGGGAAAGAGACCCAGTACTTC. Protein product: CASSSGTSGKETQYF.

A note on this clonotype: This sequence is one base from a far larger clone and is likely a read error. CDR3 amino acids: CASSPLLGGFSYEQFF. DNA for the CDR3: TGTGCCAGCAGCCCGCTCCTCGGGGGTTTCTCCTACGAGCAGTTCTTC. The gene calls are TRBV11-2 and TRBJ2-1; the D gene is possibly TRBD2 (6 bases). V lost 5 bases and J lost 10, with 24 bases in between. Germline-derived CDR1 and CDR2 are SGHAT and FQNNGV. The CDR3 consists of 16 residues.

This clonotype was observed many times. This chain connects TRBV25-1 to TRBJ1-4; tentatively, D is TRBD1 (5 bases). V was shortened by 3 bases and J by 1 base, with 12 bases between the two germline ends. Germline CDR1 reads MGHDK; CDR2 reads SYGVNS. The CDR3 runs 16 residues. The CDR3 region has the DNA TGTGCCAGCAGTGACTCTCGACAGCGAACTAATGAAAAACTGTTTTTT. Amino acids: CASSDSRQRTNEKLFF.

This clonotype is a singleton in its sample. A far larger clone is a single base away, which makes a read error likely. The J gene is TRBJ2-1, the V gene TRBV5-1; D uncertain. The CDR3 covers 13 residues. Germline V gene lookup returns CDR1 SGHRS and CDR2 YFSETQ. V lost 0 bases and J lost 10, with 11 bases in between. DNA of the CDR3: TGCGCCAGCAGCTTGGTACCAGGCGGCGAGCAGTTCTTC. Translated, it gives CASSLVPGGEQFF.

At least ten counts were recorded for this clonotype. CDR3 region: CASSEEGRDTQYF. CDR3 nucleotides: TGTGCCAGCAGTGAGGAGGGCCGGGATACGCAGTATTTT. The genes are TRBV25-1 and TRBJ2-3; tentative D call: TRBD2 (6 bases). Germline-derived CDR1 and CDR2 are MGHDK and SYGVNS. This CDR3 is built from 13 residues. V was shortened by 3 bases and J by 6 bases, with 10 bases between the two germline ends.

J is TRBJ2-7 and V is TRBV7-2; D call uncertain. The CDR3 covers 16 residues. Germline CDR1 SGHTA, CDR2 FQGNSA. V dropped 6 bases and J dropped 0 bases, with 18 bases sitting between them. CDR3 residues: CASSSQWGVPSYEQYF. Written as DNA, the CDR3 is TGTGCCAGCAGTTCTCAATGGGGTGTACCCTCCTACGAGCAGTACTTC.

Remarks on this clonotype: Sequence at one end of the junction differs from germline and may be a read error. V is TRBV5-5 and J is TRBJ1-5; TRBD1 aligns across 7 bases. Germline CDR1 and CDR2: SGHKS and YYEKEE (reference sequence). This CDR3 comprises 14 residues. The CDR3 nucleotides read TGTGCCAGCAGCTTAGAAGGGGGCAATCATCCCCAGCATTTT. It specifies CASSLEGGNHPQHF.